The following is a TCR beta chain sequence with its context. Its antigen remains unidentified. Amplification yielded TCR beta CDR3 regions, with RNA transcripts as the source. The TCR CDR3 first-round RT-PCR relied on the HTBI primer set. Using its own MiXCR run on the multiplex PCR reads, TCRdb lists one record per CDR3 protein. Counted here are 600,000 to 800,000 distinct CDR3 sequences, around a third occurring once; the ten biggest clones make up roughly 30%. The data were taken from a study of T cells in Graves' hyperthyroidism and ophthalmopathy. Researchers defined stable Graves' hyperthyroidism as no ophthalmopathy progression within 18 months. Diagnostic decisions used clinical symptoms, serum thyroxine and TRAb, thyroid ultrasound and orbital computed tomography. Points from the study as a whole: In validation, the model predicted ophthalmopathy. These predictions came a median roughly six months before onset. Among thyroid clonotypes expanded above 0.001, most also appeared in blood.

The CDR3 is 14 amino acids. Deletions cut 7 bases from V and 1 base from J, with 12 bases between. Germline CDR1 KGHDR, CDR2 SFDVKD. V and J are TRBV24-1 and TRBJ2-5, with D possibly matching TRBD2 (5 bases). The clonotype comes from a woman aged 40 to 50 with Graves' hyperthyroidism. Sequencing was performed on blood. CDR3 bases: TGTGCCACCAGCTCGGGATTCATCCAAGAGACCCAGTACTTC. It specifies CATSSGFIQETQYF.